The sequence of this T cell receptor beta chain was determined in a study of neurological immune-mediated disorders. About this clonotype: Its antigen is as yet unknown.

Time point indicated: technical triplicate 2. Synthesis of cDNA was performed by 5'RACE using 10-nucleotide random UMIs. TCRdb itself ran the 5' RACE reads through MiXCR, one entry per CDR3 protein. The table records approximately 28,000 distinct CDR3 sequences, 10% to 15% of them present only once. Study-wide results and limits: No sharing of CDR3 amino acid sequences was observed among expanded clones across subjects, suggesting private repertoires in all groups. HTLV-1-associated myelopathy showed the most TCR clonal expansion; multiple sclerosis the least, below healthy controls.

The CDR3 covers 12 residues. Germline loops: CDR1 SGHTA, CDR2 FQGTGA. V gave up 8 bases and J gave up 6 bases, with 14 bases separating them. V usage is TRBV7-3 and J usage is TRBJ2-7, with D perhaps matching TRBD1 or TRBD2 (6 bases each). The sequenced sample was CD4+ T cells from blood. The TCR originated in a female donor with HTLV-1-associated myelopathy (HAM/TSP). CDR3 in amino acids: CASDLGGREQYF. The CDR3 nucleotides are TGTGCCAGCGACTTAGGGGGGCGCGAGCAGTACTTC.